These T cell receptor beta chains were read from a single sample in a study of T cell repertoires in Merkel cell carcinoma. Profiling relied on immunoSEQ multiplex PCR, and the TCRdb table lists in-frame clones only, not all of them. The repertoire has about 14,000 clones, 76% of them found once; the top ten carry 15% to 20%. The sample comprised tumor tissue. The receptors here all came from an adult with Merkel cell carcinoma. Both conserved end residues are part of each CDR3. A D gene is named only where the DNA matches it firmly. The size entry is marked missing in some rows and otherwise reads once, few, many or a size class.

D: TRBD2
size: few
J: TRBJ2-2
V: TRBV27
CDR3: CASRGLAGAPRTGELFF
DNA: TGTGCCAGCAGGGGACTAGCGGGGGCCCCGAGGACCGGGGAGCTGTTTTTT

D: TRBD1
size: .
J: TRBJ2-1
V: TRBV29-1
CDR3: CSVQRQGARNEQFF
DNA: TGCAGCGTCCAAAGACAGGGGGCCCGCAATGAGCAGTTCTTC

D: .
size: few
J: TRBJ2-2
V: TRBV7-8
CDR3: CASSRQTDGGTGELFF
DNA: TGTGCCAGCAGCCGACAGACGGACGGAGGGACCGGGGAGCTGTTTTTT

D: .
size: .
J: TRBJ2-3
V: TRBV6-5
CDR3: CASSYTTLDTQYF
DNA: TGTGCCAGCAGTTACACGACACTGGATACGCAGTATTTT

D: .
size: few
J: TRBJ2-1
V: TRBV7-9
CDR3: CASSLEGGPFNEQFF
DNA: TGTGCCAGCAGCTTAGAGGGCGGACCCTTCAATGAGCAGTTCTTC

D: TRBD2
size: .
J: TRBJ2-7
V: TRBV7-9
CDR3: CASSFGGDYEQYF
DNA: TGTGCCAGCAGCTTTGGGGGGGACTACGAGCAGTACTTC

D: .
size: few
J: TRBJ2-3
V: TRBV18
CDR3: CASSPPTGLDTQYF
DNA: TGTGCCAGCTCACCACCTACAGGGCTTGATACGCAGTATTTT

D: .
size: .
J: TRBJ1-6
V: TRBV4-3
CDR3: CASSQDRQGISPLHF
DNA: TGCGCCAGCAGCCAAGATCGGCAGGGGATCTCACCCCTCCACTTT

D: TRBD1
size: .
J: TRBJ2-5
V: TRBV28
CDR3: CASSALGTGEETQYF
DNA: TGTGCCAGCAGTGCGCTCGGGACAGGGGAAGAGACCCAGTACTTC

D: .
size: .
J: TRBJ2-1
V: TRBV19
CDR3: CASSKQTAGRDEQFF
DNA: TGTGCCAGTAGTAAGCAGACCGCGGGACGGGATGAGCAGTTCTTC

D: .
size: .
J: TRBJ1-1
V: TRBV6-2/TRBV6-3
CDR3: CASSFETFYTEAFF
DNA: TGTGCCAGCAGTTTTGAGACATTCTACACTGAAGCTTTCTTT

D: TRBD1
size: .
J: TRBJ2-1
V: TRBV28
CDR3: CASSPPDRGGQFF
DNA: TGTGCCAGCAGTCCCCCGGACAGGGGAGGGCAGTTCTTC

D: .
size: .
J: TRBJ2-7
V: TRBV7-2
CDR3: CASSLVWGGVEPYEQYF
DNA: TGTGCCAGCAGCTTAGTATGGGGCGGGGTGGAACCCTACGAGCAGTACTTC

D: .
size: few
J: TRBJ1-4
V: TRBV6-5
CDR3: CASSRSGTEKLFF
DNA: TGTGCCAGCAGCCGCAGTGGAACGGAAAAACTGTTTTTT

D: TRBD1
size: .
J: TRBJ1-2
V: TRBV6-5
CDR3: CASRGTASGYTF
DNA: TGTGCCAGCAGAGGGACAGCCTCTGGCTACACCTTC

D: TRBD1
size: .
J: TRBJ1-1
V: TRBV4-1
CDR3: CASSQDRAGGLNTEAFF
DNA: TGCGCCAGCAGCCAAGATCGGGCAGGGGGCTTGAACACTGAAGCTTTCTTT

D: TRBD1
size: .
J: TRBJ2-7
V: TRBV4-3
CDR3: CASSQQITGAREQYF
DNA: TGCGCCAGCAGCCAACAGATAACAGGGGCTCGCGAGCAGTACTTC

D: TRBD1
size: medium-sized
J: TRBJ1-6
V: TRBV29-1
CDR3: CSVGQGENSPLHF
DNA: TGCAGCGTGGGACAGGGGGAGAATTCACCCCTCCACTTT

D: .
size: .
J: TRBJ1-1
V: TRBV11-3
CDR3: CASSLRDSKAFF
DNA: TGTGCCAGCAGCTTACGAGACAGTAAAGCTTTCTTT

D: TRBD2
size: once
J: TRBJ2-1
V: TRBV7-2
CDR3: CASSLGSSGIENEQFF
DNA: TGTGCCAGCAGCTTAGGGTCTAGCGGCATAGAGAATGAGCAGTTCTTC

D: .
size: once
J: TRBJ1-1
V: TRBV6-5
CDR3: CASSIGTVNTEAFF
DNA: TGTGCCAGCAGCATAGGGACGGTGAACACTGAAGCTTTCTTT

D: .
size: .
J: TRBJ1-1
V: TRBV4-1
CDR3: CASSQGVGRATEAFF
DNA: TGCGCCAGCAGCCAAGGGGTAGGGAGGGCCACTGAAGCTTTCTTT

D: .
size: .
J: TRBJ2-5
V: TRBV6-6
CDR3: CASSYQIQETQYF
DNA: TGTGCCAGCAGTTACCAGATCCAAGAGACCCAGTACTTC

D: .
size: once
J: TRBJ2-7
V: TRBV6-2/TRBV6-3
CDR3: CASSSGGTREQYF
DNA: TGTGCCAGCAGTTCGGGCGGGACGCGGGAGCAGTACTTC

D: .
size: .
J: TRBJ1-1
V: TRBV7-9
CDR3: CASSLVGGLNTEAFF
DNA: TGTGCCAGCAGCTTAGTGGGGGGCTTGAACACTGAAGCTTTCTTT

D: .
size: .
J: TRBJ2-1
V: TRBV4-3
CDR3: CASSLNHGGQPYNEQFF
DNA: TGCGCCAGCAGCCTCAATCACGGAGGGCAACCCTACAATGAGCAGTTCTTC

D: .
size: few
J: TRBJ2-7
V: TRBV20-1
CDR3: CSASGINYEQYF
DNA: TGCAGTGCTAGTGGGATTAACTACGAGCAGTACTTC

D: TRBD2
size: .
J: TRBJ2-2
V: TRBV7-9
CDR3: CASRIREGVGTGELFF
DNA: TGTGCCAGCAGAATCCGGGAGGGAGTGGGTACCGGGGAGCTGTTTTTT

D: .
size: .
J: TRBJ1-5
V: TRBV30
CDR3: CAWSGAARNQPQHF
DNA: TGTGCCTGGAGTGGGGCAGCTCGCAATCAGCCCCAGCATTTT

D: .
size: .
J: TRBJ1-1
V: TRBV5-1
CDR3: CASSPSRNRDTEAFF
DNA: TGCGCCAGCAGCCCCTCCCGTAACAGGGACACTGAAGCTTTCTTT

D: .
size: medium-sized
J: TRBJ1-1
V: TRBV21-1
CDR3: CASSKNTEAFF
DNA: TGTGCCAGCAGCAAAAACACTGAAGCTTTCTTT

D: .
size: once
J: TRBJ1-1
V: TRBV28
CDR3: CASSLLDSPLMNTEAFF
DNA: TGTGCCAGCAGTCTCCTGGACTCTCCGCTCATGAACACTGAAGCTTTCTTT

D: TRBD1
size: once
J: TRBJ2-3
V: TRBV5-6
CDR3: CASSFAGTGQGDTQYF
DNA: TGTGCCAGCAGCTTTGCCGGGACAGGGCAAGGAGATACGCAGTATTTT

D: .
size: .
J: TRBJ2-3
V: TRBV7-9
CDR3: CASSLRGGGGATDTQYF
DNA: TGTGCCAGCAGCTTACGGGGCGGTGGGGGGGCAACAGATACGCAGTATTTT

D: .
size: .
J: TRBJ1-4
V: TRBV5-8
CDR3: CASSPRRGATNEKLFF
DNA: TGTGCCAGCAGCCCAAGAAGGGGCGCAACTAATGAAAAACTGTTTTTT

D: TRBD2
size: once
J: TRBJ2-3
V: TRBV7-2
CDR3: CASSLGGGAVHFTDTQYF
DNA: TGTGCCAGCAGCTTGGGCGGGGGGGCGGTCCATTTCACAGATACGCAGTATTTT

D: .
size: few
J: TRBJ2-1
V: TRBV7-2
CDR3: CASSLERGEQFF
DNA: TGTGCCAGCAGCTTAGAGCGTGGGGAGCAGTTCTTC

D: .
size: few
J: TRBJ1-5
V: TRBV3-1/TRBV3-2
CDR3: CASSQKPNQPQHF
DNA: TGTGCCAGCAGCCAAAAACCGAATCAGCCCCAGCATTTT